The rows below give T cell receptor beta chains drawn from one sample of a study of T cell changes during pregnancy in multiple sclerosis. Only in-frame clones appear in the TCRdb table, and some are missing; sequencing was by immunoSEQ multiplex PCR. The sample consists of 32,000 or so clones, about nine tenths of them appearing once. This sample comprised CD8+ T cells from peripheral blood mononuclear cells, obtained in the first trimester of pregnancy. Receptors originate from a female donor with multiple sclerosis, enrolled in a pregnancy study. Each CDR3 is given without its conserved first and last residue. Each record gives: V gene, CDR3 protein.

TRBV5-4,ASSLGEREWSEQF
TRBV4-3,ASSQGGDSGANVLT
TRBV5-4,ASRGLDHYGYT
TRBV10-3,AISEFWGRETQY
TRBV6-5,ASSYSTGEKNTEAF
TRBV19,ASSIPLGGYTGELF
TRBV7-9,ASSPPAGTRVNEQF
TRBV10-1,ASSEAGTGEFSGETQY
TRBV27,ASSLSRGLEKLF
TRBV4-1,ASSQDSGTGELF
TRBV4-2,ASTDVAGGGYNEQF
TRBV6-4,ASSDSGEATDTQY
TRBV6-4,ASSESGTSTYEQY
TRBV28,ASSPAVAYEQY
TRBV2,ASTGPRGRNNEQF
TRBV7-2,ASSLGRIYDTEAF
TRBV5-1,ASSSLNGAANTEAF
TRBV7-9,ASSPGLAGIYEQY